Sequencing of this T cell receptor (beta chain) was carried out in a study of blood T cells in healthy people across ages (dated by TCRdb to the mid-2010s). Context from the whole study: Template switching captured roughly one uniquely barcoded TCR beta cDNA molecule per two T cells in model experiments. The study measured age-related changes in TCR beta repertoire diversity using deep sequencing normalized with unique cDNA molecular identifiers. The donors were split into four age groups: young (average 16 years), middle-aged (more than 35), aged (roughly 60) and long-lived (more than 80). The study analyzed two additional independent replicas of 1 million unique cDNA reads from the same blood draw for two donors, one aged 18 to 29 and one aged 80 or older.

Summary of the overall study and its limitations: The long-lived group showed more naive CD4+ T cells, fewer expanded clones and increased TCR diversity than the aged group, suggesting age selection. Donor CMV infection status was unknown, potentially confounding age-related changes in expanded clonotypes. Since profiling was done on bulk unsorted PBMCs, naive and antigen-experienced compartments could not be conclusively compared. Observed TCR beta diversity correlated strongly with the percentage of naive T cells measured by flow cytometry. Observed TCR beta diversity per million T cells fell roughly linearly with age, and a significant reduction was already apparent by age around 36. Estimates of total diversity based on one million sequenced T cells were regarded as lower bounds and as underestimates.

The approximately 39 donors, aged 6 to 90 years, were systemically healthy Caucasian individuals from Russia. Each donor gave about 11 milliliters of peripheral blood, drawn into EDTA-treated Vacutainer tubes. PBMCs were isolated by Ficoll-Paque density-gradient centrifugation, with at least 6 million obtained per sample. Trizol reagent was used to extract total RNA from PBMCs, with at least 5.5 micrograms per sample. The percentages of naive CD45RAhigh/CD27high T cells were determined by flow cytometry on a PBMC aliquot from every donor. According to the germline V gene, CDR1 reads SGHRS and CDR2 reads YFSETQ. The CDR3 numbers 15 residues from cysteine through phenylalanine. Of the read, only the CDR3 DNA is kept; its 45 bases are in frame from base 1. This clonotype was counted a few times. It has no known antigen specificity. Within one base of it there is no much larger clone, and no base qualities were kept.

Libraries were built with 5' RACE. The sequencer listed for this sample is Illumina HiSeq 2500. The second PCR ran for about 6 to 12 cycles and used a J-beta primer mix along with a sample-barcoded 5' primer. A unique molecular identifier was introduced onto each TCR beta cDNA molecule by a template-switch 5' adaptor carrying 12 random nucleotides. At least 3 million CDR3-containing paired-end reads were obtained from each sample. First-strand cDNA was synthesized from all RNA with the Mint cDNA synthesis kit, primed by a TRBC-specific oligonucleotide. Following uracil-DNA glycosylase treatment, a first 18-cycle PCR with universal primers M1SS and BC2_uni_R was performed on all cDNA. The original methods were these. For normalization, 1 million high-quality reads, each with a distinct molecular identifier, were randomly selected from each sample. Instead of being binned into consensus sequences, reads with shared molecular identifiers were discarded. MiTCR, run with a Q25 quality threshold and the strictest error-elimination algorithm, handled CDR3 identification, clonotype clustering and error correction. Lower-bound total TCR beta diversity was estimated with a nonparametric unseen species model using Euler transformation. The raw public data were reprocessed by TCRdb itself: fastp quality trimming at Q25, MiXCR clonotype calling, in-frame beta chains only. Identical CDR3 proteins give one entry, which carries the most common genes and DNA. V and J calls and clone size were set by TCRdb, not the authors. Here the sample has more than 1,000,000 distinct CDR3 sequences; around 25% occur a single time. The ten biggest clones cover 0.65% to 0.95% of the sample.

The sample was also reused in another study, on T cells of mothers and their children. The second study's paper adds: The donors were nine systemically healthy Caucasian individuals, made up of three mothers and their six children. cDNA synthesis used all of the extracted RNA, with around 1.5 ug of RNA in each 15 ul reaction. In the second PCR, the M1S primer added sample barcodes and 2-4 random nucleotides. Over 8 million TCR beta CDR3 reads were obtained for each mother, and some 3 million reads were obtained for each child. In both related and unrelated pairs, thymic selection shapes the output of TCR recombination in a similar way, with inherited differences having only a minor effect. Normalized repertoire overlap was always slightly but never significantly higher in related than unrelated mother-child pairs. Persistent microchimeric T cell clones were not detected, at a sensitivity of about 99 clones per million clonotypes. To look for features that set related mother-child pairs apart from unrelated individuals, the researchers ran deep NGS to compare the TCR beta repertoires of mothers and children. Mothers averaged around 43 +/- 4 years of age and children averaged about 10 +/- 4 years. After adapter ligation was performed with NEBNext reagents, the libraries were sequenced on an Illumina HiSeq 2000 with 100+100 nt paired-end reads. To prevent cross-contamination, the mother and child libraries were prepared a month apart and were sequenced in separate runs. For each donor, between roughly 500,000 and 2,100,000 distinct TCR beta clonotypes were identified. Naive TCR beta clonotypes were estimated from low-frequency clonotypes matched to each donor's FACS-determined naive share, without sorting.

The V gene is TRBV5-1 and the J gene is TRBJ2-5; 8 bases in the junction line up with TRBD2. The DNA end favors TRBJ2-1, so the J call may be wrong. Sequencing was done on a sample of blood. The sequence came from a girl aged 2 to 9 in good health. This receptor has the CDR3 CASSLMAGGANEQFF. DNA sequence: TGCGCCAGCAGCTTGATGGCGGGAGGTGCCAATGAGCAGTTCTTC.